This TCR beta chain came from a study of metastatic and nonmetastatic thyroid tumors. Study-level findings and limits: In blood and tumor, TCR beta diversity was reportedly significantly higher in malignant thyroid tumors than in benign nodules.

MiXCR re-clonotyped the PCR reads for TCRdb. The sample records tens of thousands of clones, roughly 23% being singletons. Patients were all untreated before their thyroid surgery. As concerns this clone: Its antigen is not known.

The source of this sequence is a male donor with papillary thyroid cancer or a benign thyroid nodule (not recorded which). Some clones in this sample may be carry-over from other donors' samples. The material sequenced was blood.

In nucleotides, the CDR3 is TGTGCCAGCAGCTCCGGGACTAGCGAGCAGTACTTC. Translating gives CASSSGTSEQYF. The V call is TRBV7-3, the J call TRBJ2-7; TRBD2 matches at 8 bases. CDR3 size: 12 residues. Germline CDR1 is SGHTA and CDR2 is FQGTGA. Trimming removed 4 bases from V and 6 bases from J; junction bases left unmatched: 2.